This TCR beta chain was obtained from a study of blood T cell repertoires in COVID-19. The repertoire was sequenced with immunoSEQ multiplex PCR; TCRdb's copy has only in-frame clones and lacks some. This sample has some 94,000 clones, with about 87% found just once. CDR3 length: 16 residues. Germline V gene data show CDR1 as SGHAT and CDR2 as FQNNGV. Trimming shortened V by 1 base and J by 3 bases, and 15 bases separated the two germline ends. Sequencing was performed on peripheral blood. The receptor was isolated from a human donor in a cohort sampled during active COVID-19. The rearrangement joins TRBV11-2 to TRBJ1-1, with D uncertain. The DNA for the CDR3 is TGTGCCAGCAGCTTAGCCGTGTTCCACTTGTACACTGAAGCTTTCTTT. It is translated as CASSLAVFHLYTEAFF.